This passage covers 13 T cell receptor beta chains from one sample sequenced in a study of regulatory T cells in long-lasting Graves disease. The time point was: newly diagnosed GD, antithyroid drugs for less than 3 months. With RNA extracted from PBMCs as input, the TCR library was made. Construction of the TCR beta libraries employed iRepertoire HTBI primers in conjunction with Arm-PCR of CDR3 regions. TCRdb passed the multiplex PCR reads through MiXCR, listing each CDR3 protein once. The sample carries roughly 420,000 distinct CDR3 sequences, around a sixth recorded once. The sample was peripheral blood mononuclear cells (PBMCs), taken at new diagnosis, from a patient treated with antithyroid drugs. The receptor source for this set is a female donor with Graves disease.

This chain joins TRBV4-1 and TRBJ2-3; D not resolved. The germline gives CDR1 MGHRA, CDR2 YSYEKL. The ends were cut back, 0 bases at V and 0 bases at J, with 10 bases in the middle. This CDR3 region has 16 residues. CDR3 nucleotides: TGCGCCAGCAGCCAAGATGTCGGCCTCAGCACAGATACGCAGTATTTT. Residues: CASSQDVGLSTDTQYF.

The gene calls are TRBV19 and TRBJ1-1, with a weak D call TRBD1 (5 bases). Germline CDR1 is LNHDA and CDR2 is SQIVND (reference sequence). The length of the CDR3 is 14 residues. V lost 10 bases and J lost 1, with 16 bases in between. CDR3 nucleotides: TGTGCCACCAAACTTCCGGGACGGAACACTGAAGCTTTCTTT. Its translation is CATKLPGRNTEAFF.

The sample holds many counts of this clonotype. V usage is TRBV20-1 and J usage is TRBJ2-1; 7 bases agree with TRBD2. V was pared by 3 bases and J by 3 bases, with 14 bases of the junction left unmatched. Germline lookup yields CDR1 DFQATT and CDR2 SNEGSKA (reference sequence). The CDR3 covers 17 residues. CDR3 sequence (DNA): TGCAGTGCTAGGGCTATGCGGGGGACGCCCGTCTACAATGAGCAGTTCTTC. Translated: CSARAMRGTPVYNEQFF.

This clonotype occurred a few times. The gene calls are TRBV5-1 and TRBJ1-2; tentative D call: TRBD1 (6 bases). V was clipped by 0 bases and J by 4 bases, with 16 bases between them. This CDR3 region has 16 residues. The germline V gene has CDR1 SGHRS and CDR2 YFSETQ. The CDR3 DNA sequence: TGCGCCAGCAGCTTGGAAAATAGGGGGGCCGGCTATGGCTACACCTTC. Its translation: CASSLENRGAGYGYTF.

In its sample, this clonotype was seen a few times. The chain combines TRBV9 with TRBJ1-2; D is undetermined. This CDR3 region has 14 residues. The ends were cut back, 3 bases at V and 1 base at J, with 10 bases in the middle. In germline, CDR1 is SGDLS, CDR2 YYNGEE. DNA for the CDR3: TGTGCCAGCAGCGCAGGACCGGTTAACTATGGCTACACCTTC. Protein sequence: CASSAGPVNYGYTF.

This clonotype has at least ten counts. The gene calls are TRBV6-1 and TRBJ2-2; TRBD1 agrees at 7 bases. Germline V gene data show CDR1 as MNHNS and CDR2 as SASEGT. The CDR3 has 14 residues. V lost 2 bases, J lost 5 bases, and 2 bases stayed unmatched. CDR3 coding DNA: TGTGCCAGCAGTGAATGGACAGGAACCGGGGAGCTGTTTTTT. Protein: CASSEWTGTGELFF.

This clonotype was seen at least ten times. The genes are TRBV12-3 or TRBV12-4 and TRBJ1-1; D remains unclear. There are 14 residues in the CDR3. Trimming removed 3 bases at V and 2 bases at J, with 10 bases between. The DNA for the CDR3 is TGTGCCAGCAGTTTGGGTGTCCCCAACACTGAAGCTTTCTTT. Translation: CASSLGVPNTEAFF.

This clonotype was counted many times. The rearrangement uses TRBV5-4 and TRBJ1-6; TRBD1 is a possible D gene (6 bases). CDR1 and CDR2 from the germline V gene are SGHNT and YYREEE (reference sequence). V was cut by 2 bases and J by 5 bases, with 14 bases left in between. This CDR3 region has 16 residues. The DNA of the CDR3 is TGTGCCAGCAGCTTTAAAGGACAGCTGAATAATTCACCCCTCCACTTT. This codes for CASSFKGQLNNSPLHF.

This clonotype has at least ten counts. The chain carries TRBV28 and TRBJ1-5; no clear D. Trimming removed 7 bases at V and 0 bases at J, with 16 bases between. Germline V gene data show CDR1 as MDHEN and CDR2 as SYDVKM. The CDR3 runs 16 residues. CDR3 sequence reads: CASIGTKTYSNQPQHF. The CDR3 DNA reads as TGTGCCAGCATTGGCACCAAAACCTATAGCAATCAGCCCCAGCATTTT.

In its sample, this clonotype was seen many times. The chain employs TRBV5-1 and TRBJ2-1; D unclear. This CDR3 is built from 16 residues. Trimming shortened V by 4 bases and J by 5 bases, and 19 bases separated the two germline ends. Germline assignment: CDR1 SGHRS and CDR2 YFSETQ. The CDR3, as DNA: TGCGCCAGCAGCGAGATTCTTTTAACTGGGCACAATGAGCAGTTCTTC. As protein: CASSEILLTGHNEQFF.

This clonotype has ten or more counts. The chain couples TRBV7-2 to TRBJ2-1; TRBD2 agrees at 10 bases. This CDR3 is built from 16 residues. V lost 5 bases and J lost 7; bases outside the gene matches: 11. Germline V gives CDR1 SGHTA, CDR2 FQGNSA. For the CDR3, the DNA is TGTGCCAGCAGCCACCACGCCGGGACTAGCGCAAATGAGCAGTTCTTC. Translating gives CASSHHAGTSANEQFF.

The table lists this clonotype with many counts. This rearrangement joins TRBV11-2 to TRBJ1-3; the D gene is possibly TRBD1 (5 bases). V lost 4 bases and J 0 bases, leaving 16 bases between the germline ends. The germline V gene has CDR1 SGHAT and CDR2 FQNNGV. The CDR3 has 17 residues. The CDR3 loop is CASSSYPRGGSGNTIYF. The DNA of the CDR3 is TGTGCCAGCAGCTCTTACCCACGGGGGGGCTCTGGAAACACCATATATTTT.

The sample holds a few counts of this clonotype. The chain links TRBV27 to TRBJ1-5; D is unclear. The V end lost 1 base, the J end lost 6 bases, and 10 bases lay between the germline ends. CDR3 size: 14 residues. Germline CDR1 reads MNHEY; CDR2 reads SMNVEV (reference sequence). CDR3 nucleotides: TGTGCCAGCAGTTTATGGGGTGACGGTCAGCCCCAGCATTTT. It translates to CASSLWGDGQPQHF.